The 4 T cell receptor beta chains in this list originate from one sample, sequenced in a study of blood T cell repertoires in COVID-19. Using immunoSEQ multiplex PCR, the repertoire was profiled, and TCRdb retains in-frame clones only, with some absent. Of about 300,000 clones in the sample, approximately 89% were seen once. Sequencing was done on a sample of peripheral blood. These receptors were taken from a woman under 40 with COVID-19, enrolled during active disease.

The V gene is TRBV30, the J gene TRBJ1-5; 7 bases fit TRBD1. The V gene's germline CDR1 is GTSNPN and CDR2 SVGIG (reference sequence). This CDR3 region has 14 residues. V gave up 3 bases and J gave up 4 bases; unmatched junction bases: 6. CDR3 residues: CAWSRQGGNQPQHF. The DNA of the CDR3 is TGTGCCTGGAGCCGACAGGGTGGGAATCAGCCCCAGCATTTT.

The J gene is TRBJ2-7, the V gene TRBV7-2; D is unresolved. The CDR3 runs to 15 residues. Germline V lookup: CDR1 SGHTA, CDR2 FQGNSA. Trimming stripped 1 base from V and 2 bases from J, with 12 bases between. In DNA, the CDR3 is TGTGCCAGCAGCTTAGACCACCGGGTCGCCTACGAGCAGTACTTC. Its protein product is CASSLDHRVAYEQYF.

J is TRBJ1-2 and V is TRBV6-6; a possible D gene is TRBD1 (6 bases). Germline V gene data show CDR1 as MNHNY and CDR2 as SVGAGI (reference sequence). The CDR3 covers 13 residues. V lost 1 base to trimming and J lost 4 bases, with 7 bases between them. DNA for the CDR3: TGTGCCAGCAGTTACTTGGACAGCTATGGCTACACCTTC. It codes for CASSYLDSYGYTF.

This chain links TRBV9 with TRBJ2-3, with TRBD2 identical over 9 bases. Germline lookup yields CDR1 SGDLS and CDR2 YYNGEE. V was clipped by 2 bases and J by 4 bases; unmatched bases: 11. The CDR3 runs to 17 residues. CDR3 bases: TGTGCCAGCAGCGTCCCAGAAGCGGGAGGTGGGCCAGATACGCAGTATTTT. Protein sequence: CASSVPEAGGGPDTQYF.